This T cell receptor (beta chain) came from a study of T cell repertoires in cytomegalovirus infection. This clonotype was seen at least ten times. What it binds is not known. The CDR3 is made up of 15 amino acids. CDR1 and CDR2 from the germline V gene are MGHRA and YSYEKL. The V end was cut by 5 bases, the J end by 4 bases, with 17 bases between. TCRdb re-analysed the reads in MiXCR, keeping a single row per CDR3 protein. The repertoire holds roughly 110,000 distinct CDR3 sequences, with 10% as singletons. Input material: PBMCs, sequenced either directly or after in vitro stimulation (not recorded which). The rearrangement links TRBV4-1 to TRBJ2-5; D perhaps matches TRBD2 (6 bases). This sequence was found in a human donor in good health (CMV status not recorded). Some clones in this sample may be carry-over from other donors' samples. CDR3 sequence reads: CASSFTTGGGETQYF. Here the CDR3 DNA reads TGCGCCAGCAGCTTTACCACTGGGGGAGGAGAGACCCAGTACTTC.